Sequencing of this T cell receptor beta chain was carried out in a study of T cell repertoires in cytomegalovirus infection. Study-level background: Signatures in public TCR beta sequences pointed to both CMV infection and matching HLA type.

Notes on the study in general: The study found HLA-C-restricted CMV-specific TCR beta clonotypes dominating the ex vivo response. The cumulative frequency of public TCR beta families identified carriers of CMV plus the relevant HLA.

This clonotype was seen only a few times. Its antigen is undetermined. TCRdb analysed the reads with MiXCR anew, one entry per CDR3 protein. The table has 450,000 to 600,000 distinct CDR3 sequences, approximately 11% seen once. This CDR3 spans 13 amino acids. Per germline, CDR1 DFQATT and CDR2 SNEGSKA (reference sequence). V was clipped by 3 bases and J by 4 bases, with 9 bases between them. Sequencing input: PBMCs. The chain recombines TRBV20-1 with TRBJ2-2; D gene uncertain. The sequence came from a human donor in good health (CMV status not recorded). Some clones in this sample may be carry-over from other donors' samples. The CDR3 coding sequence is TGCAGTGCTAGGACGAGCTTCACCGGGGAGCTGTTTTTT. Protein product: CSARTSFTGELFF.